The source of this T cell receptor beta chain is a study of regulatory T cells in long-lasting Graves disease. At the level of the study: Graves' patients, newly diagnosed, had taken antithyroid drugs under 3 months. Notes on the study in general: There were preferences for TRBV28, TRBJ1-2 and TRBJ2-5 in persistent disease.

In regard to this clonotype: Antigen specificity is unknown.

The time point was: newly diagnosed GD, antithyroid drugs for less than 3 months. The TCR library was prepared using RNA isolated from PBMCs. Arm-PCR with iRepertoire HTBI primers amplified the CDR3 regions for these TCR beta libraries. TCRdb re-analysed the multiplex PCR reads in MiXCR, keeping a single row per CDR3 protein. The sample has about 560,000 distinct CDR3 sequences; around 15% are singletons. The CDR3 contains 14 residues. Germline V gives CDR1 MDHEN, CDR2 SYDVKM. Trimming pared 8 bases from V and 2 bases from J, leaving 10 bases between. This sample was shared with a second study, whose subject was T cells in Graves' hyperthyroidism and ophthalmopathy. That paper states: During a first-round RT-PCR of the TCR CDR3, the HTBI primer set was used.

The rearrangement uses TRBV28 and TRBJ2-6; no clear D. The clonotype was recovered from a man aged 18 to 35 with Graves disease. The starting material was peripheral blood mononuclear cells (PBMCs), obtained at new diagnosis, from a patient treated with antithyroid drugs. The CDR3 nucleotides are TGTGCCAGCGTTCGGGCTCCTGGGGCCAACGTCCTGACTTTC. Encoded protein: CASVRAPGANVLTF.